These 10 T cell receptor beta chains came from one sample sequenced in a study of T cell repertoires in cytomegalovirus infection. TCRdb recomputed calls from the reads with MiXCR, one row per CDR3 protein. This table has approximately 500,000 distinct CDR3 sequences, 16% appearing once. The sample comprised CD8+ T cells from PBMCs. The receptor set was obtained from a human donor in good health (CMV status not recorded). Some clones in this sample may be carry-over from other donors' samples.

The gene calls are TRBV7-9 and TRBJ2-2, with D unresolved. This CDR3 comprises 16 residues. V was clipped by 0 bases and J by 3 bases, with 11 bases between them. Germline CDR1 SEHNR, CDR2 FQNEAQ (reference sequence). CDR3 loop: CASSLARYADTGELFF. In DNA form, the CDR3 reads TGTGCCAGCAGCTTAGCGAGGTATGCGGACACCGGGGAGCTGTTTTTT. The full variable domain, in which reference TRBV7-9 and TRBJ2-2 provide the parts outside the CDR3, is DTGVSQNPRHKITKRGQNVTFRCDPISEHNRLYWYRQTLGQGPEFLTYFQNEAQLEKSRLLSDRFSAERPKGSFSTLEIQRTEQGDSAMYLCASSLARYADTGELFFGEGSRLTVL.

The V and J genes are TRBV20-1 and TRBJ2-3; 14 bases agree with TRBD2. V was pared by 6 bases and J by 10 bases, with 9 bases of the junction left unmatched. CDR1 is DFQATT, CDR2 SNEGSKA, per germline (reference sequence). The CDR3 totals 14 residues. The CDR3 loop is CSARLAGGIPPQYF. CDR3 DNA: TGCAGTGCCAGACTAGCGGGAGGGATCCCCCCGCAGTATTTT.

The J gene is TRBJ1-1, the V gene TRBV6-5; a weak D match, TRBD1 (6 bases). The CDR3 is 13 amino acids. The V end was cut by 0 bases, the J end by 7 bases, with 9 bases between. The V gene's germline CDR1 is MNHEY and CDR2 SVGAGI. CDR3 sequence: CASSYSGQFEAFF. CDR3 coding DNA: TGTGCCAGCAGTTACTCTGGACAGTTTGAAGCTTTCTTT.

This clonotype was observed a single time. A read error may explain this, as a much larger clone is one base away. V usage is TRBV7-6 and J usage is TRBJ1-1; D unclear. This CDR3 spans 13 amino acids. Germline V lookup: CDR1 SGHVS, CDR2 FNYEAQ. Trimming removed 4 bases from V and 7 bases from J, with 13 bases in between. The CDR3 DNA reads TGTGCCAGCAGCTCAGACCAGACGGGTGAAGCTTTCTTT. Protein: CASSSDQTGEAFF.

This clonotype showed up many times. This chain joins TRBV14 and TRBJ2-3, with D hard to call. V was cut by 1 base and J by 4 bases, with 18 bases left in between. This CDR3 has 17 residues. The germline gives CDR1 SGHDN, CDR2 FVKESK. This CDR3 is CASSQGPTPYTADTQYF. The DNA for the CDR3 is TGTGCCAGCAGCCAAGGCCCTACCCCTTATACGGCAGATACGCAGTATTTT.

This clonotype appeared many times. This chain uses TRBV7-2 with TRBJ2-1; D unresolved. Germline V gene data show CDR1 as SGHTA and CDR2 as FQGNSA. This CDR3 contains 14 residues. V lost 1 base and J lost 4, with 8 bases in between. CDR3 sequence reads: CASSLVLRYNEQFF. The CDR3 region has the DNA TGTGCCAGCAGCTTAGTTCTCAGATACAATGAGCAGTTCTTC.

The chain employs TRBV4-1 and TRBJ2-3, with 9 bases identical to TRBD2. The germline gives CDR1 MGHRA, CDR2 YSYEKL. The length of the CDR3 is 16 residues. The V and J ends lost 0 bases and 1 base, in that order; junction bases with no gene match: 2. The CDR3 here is CASSQDWTSGTDTQYF. CDR3 sequence (DNA): TGCGCCAGCAGCCAAGATTGGACTAGCGGCACAGATACGCAGTATTTT.

This chain links TRBV2 with TRBJ1-2; 8 bases line up with TRBD1. CDR1 is SNHLY and CDR2 is FYNNEI in the germline V gene. The CDR3 covers 16 residues. J gave up 6 bases and V 6 bases, and 15 bases lay outside the gene matches. CDR3 region: CASRGALLDRDNGYTF. As DNA, the CDR3 is TGTGCCAGCAGGGGAGCTCTCTTGGACAGGGACAATGGCTACACCTTC.

In its sample, this clonotype was seen many times. The chain combines TRBV7-8 with TRBJ2-1, with D perhaps TRBD1 or TRBD2 (6 bases each). Germline CDR1 SGHVS, CDR2 FQNEAQ. V was shortened by 7 bases and J by 2 bases, with 15 bases between the two germline ends. There are 15 residues in the CDR3. This CDR3 reads CASNVRGVPYNEQFF. In DNA, the CDR3 is TGTGCCAGCAACGTTAGGGGGGTCCCCTACAATGAGCAGTTCTTC.

A few counts support this clonotype. V usage is TRBV27 and J usage is TRBJ1-2; 9 positions match TRBD1. Germline V CDR1 and CDR2: MNHEY, SMNVEV (reference sequence). The junction had 8 bases not matched to a gene; V was cut back by 5 bases and J by 4 bases. This CDR3 comprises 15 residues. The CDR3 sequence: CASSGGDREIYGYTF. Here the CDR3 DNA reads TGTGCCAGCAGTGGGGGGGACAGGGAGATCTATGGCTACACCTTC.